This TCR beta chain is from a study of blood T cells in healthy people across ages. Study-wide points: Donor CMV infection status was unknown, possibly confounding age-related changes in expanded clonotypes.

V lost 3 bases, J lost 7 bases, and 8 bases stayed unmatched. Germline V gives CDR1 SGHTA, CDR2 FQGNSA. The CDR3 runs 15 residues. The authors ran a second PCR of about 7 to 12 cycles using a sample-barcoded 5' primer and a J-beta primer mix. TCRdb ran MiXCR on the 5' RACE reads and lists one entry per CDR3 protein. The table shows just under 550,000 distinct CDR3 sequences, with nearly 25% occurring only once. Turning to this clonotype: Its antigen is undetermined.

This sample was also put to use in a study of T cells of mothers and their children. As that study records: Study donors consisted of a few healthy Caucasian mothers and their six children. Each mother yielded more than 8.5 million TCR beta CDR3 reads. Each child yielded roughly 2.9 million reads.

The sequenced sample was blood. This clonotype was sampled from a boy between 5 and 17 years old in good health. This sequence joins TRBV7-2 and TRBJ2-1, with TRBD1 identical over 8 bases. The CDR3 sequence: CASSFFQGAGNEQFF. CDR3 in DNA: TGTGCCAGCAGCTTTTTCCAGGGGGCGGGGAATGAGCAGTTCTTC.